The entry below describes one T cell receptor (beta chain). As yet, its antigen is unknown. This CDR3 region has 16 residues. Germline values: CDR1 SGHDT, CDR2 YYEEEE. V lost 4 bases and J 4 bases, leaving 19 bases between the germline ends. Repertoires were generated with immunoSEQ multiplex PCR, while TCRdb's copy carries only in-frame clones and drops some. Of about 37,000 clones listed, 76% are singletons. Brentuximab vedotin exposure varied, and every patient relapsed after autologous stem cell transplantation. The data are from a study of PD-1 blockade in classical Hodgkin lymphoma. Regarding the study as a whole: At baseline, newly diagnosed patients reportedly showed less TCR diversity than healthy donors.

The TCR comes from a human donor with classical Hodgkin lymphoma. The V call is TRBV5-6, the J call TRBJ2-3; no clear D. Sequencing was performed on peripheral blood mononuclear cells (PBMCs), taken before the second cycle of nivolumab. The CDR3 DNA follows: TGTGCCAGCAGCCTAAGATGGGAACCGATGGCAGATACGCAGTATTTT. Translation gives CASSLRWEPMADTQYF.